The 11 T cell receptor beta chains in this list originate from one sample, sequenced in a study of blood T cell repertoires in COVID-19. The repertoire was sequenced with immunoSEQ multiplex PCR; TCRdb's copy has only in-frame clones and lacks some. The table lists about 72,000 clones, around 82% of them singletons. The specimen sequenced was peripheral blood. Receptors were obtained from a man aged 55 to 69 with acute or convalescent COVID-19.

The rearrangement joins TRBV11-2 to TRBJ2-5; 14 bases align to TRBD2. With V trimmed by 6 bases and J by 3 bases, 0 bases remained unmatched. Germline lookup yields CDR1 SGHAT and CDR2 FQNNGV. The length of the CDR3 is 14 residues. CDR3 DNA sequence: TGTGCCAGCAGGGGACTAGCGGGGGAAGAGACCCAGTACTTC. This codes for CASRGLAGEETQYF.

This clone has more than one count but fewer than ten. The chain is built from TRBV7-8 and TRBJ1-6, with D unresolved. V was shortened by 5 bases and J by 10 bases, with 12 bases between the two germline ends. Germline-derived CDR1 and CDR2 are SGHVS and FQNEAQ. The CDR3 is made up of 13 amino acids. The CDR3 nucleotides read TGTGCCAGCAGCCCAATTGGCGGGTCACCCCTCCACTTT. This translates into CASSPIGGSPLHF.

This clone came up a few times. This chain joins TRBV7-9 and TRBJ1-4; 9 bases map to TRBD1. CDR3 size: 14 residues. V was pared by 5 bases and J by 4 bases, with 2 bases of the junction left unmatched. Germline CDR1 is SEHNR and CDR2 is FQNEAQ (reference sequence). CDR3 amino acids: CASSMDRGNEKLFF. In nucleotides, the CDR3 is TGTGCCAGCAGCATGGACAGGGGTAATGAAAAACTGTTTTTT.

The genes are TRBV18 and TRBJ1-5, with unresolved D. Trimming removed 6 bases from V and 5 bases from J, with 11 bases in between. CDR3 size: 13 residues. Germline assignment: CDR1 KGHSH and CDR2 LQKENI. CDR3 protein: CASSPGSDQPQHF. The CDR3 nucleotides read TGTGCCAGCTCCCCGGGGTCCGATCAGCCCCAGCATTTT.

J is TRBJ1-1 and V is TRBV29-1; the match to TRBD1 covers 7 bases. The CDR3 totals 16 residues. The V gene end was trimmed by 4 bases and the J gene end by 1 base; junction bases not matched to a gene: 12. Germline V CDR1 and CDR2: SQVTM, ANQGSEA. The CDR3 loop is CSVASRQGLPNTEAFF. CDR3 coding DNA: TGCAGCGTTGCTTCCCGACAGGGCCTCCCGAACACTGAAGCTTTCTTT.

The J gene is TRBJ1-2, the V gene TRBV7-2; the match to TRBD1 covers 8 bases. Germline V gene sequence: CDR1 SGHTA, CDR2 FQGNSA. The CDR3 is made up of 15 amino acids. The V gene end was trimmed by 3 bases and the J gene end by 8 bases; junction bases not matched to a gene: 11. The CDR3 loop is CASSFPGDRLPGYTF. CDR3 bases: TGTGCCAGCAGCTTTCCCGGGGACAGGCTCCCCGGCTACACCTTC.

This clone was observed a single time. The chain joins TRBV10-2 to TRBJ1-1; D gene uncertain. V was cut by 6 bases and J by 1 base, with 9 bases left in between. CDR1 is WSHSY, CDR2 SAAADI, per germline. The CDR3 sequence is 13 residues long. The CDR3 DNA reads as TGCGCCAGCAGCCTTAACAGGAACACTGAAGCTTTCTTT. Amino acid sequence: CASSLNRNTEAFF.

The rearrangement links TRBV25-1 to TRBJ1-6; D may be TRBD1 (5 bases). This CDR3 is built from 15 residues. With 1 base removed from V and 9 bases from J, the gap between germline ends came to 13 bases. Germline V gene data show CDR1 as MGHDK and CDR2 as SYGVNS. CDR3 protein: CASSESRGRFSPLHF. For the CDR3, the DNA is TGTGCCAGCAGTGAATCAAGGGGCAGGTTTTCACCCCTCCACTTT.

This sequence joins TRBV4-1 and TRBJ1-2; 7 positions agree with TRBD1. Germline V gives CDR1 MGHRA, CDR2 YSYEKL. The CDR3 runs 15 residues. V gave up 0 bases and J gave up 4 bases; unmatched junction bases: 5. The CDR3 DNA is TGCGCCAGCAGCCAAGAGGTGTCAGGGGGCTATGGCTACACCTTC. Translating it yields CASSQEVSGGYGYTF.

This chain joins TRBV5-6 and TRBJ2-3, with a tentative D call TRBD1 (5 bases). Germline-derived CDR1 and CDR2 are SGHDT and YYEEEE. V gave up 3 bases and J gave up 8 bases, with 16 bases separating them. The CDR3 totals 14 residues. Written as DNA, the CDR3 is TGTGCCAGCAGCTCCACAGGTGTGCAGGGTACGCAGTATTTT. This sequence encodes CASSSTGVQGTQYF.

This chain joins TRBV24-1 and TRBJ2-5; D unresolved. Trimming pared 0 bases from V and 0 bases from J, leaving 7 bases between. Germline V gene lookup returns CDR1 KGHDR and CDR2 SFDVKD. This CDR3 is built from 15 residues. The CDR3 nucleotides are TGTGCCACCAGTGATTTGAAGTCTAACCAAGAGACCCAGTACTTC. Protein product: CATSDLKSNQETQYF.